The present TCR beta chain was sequenced within a study of blood T cell repertoires in COVID-19. Study details: Acute and convalescent COVID-19 samples came from the United States, Italy and Spain. In each case, the material was cDNA or gDNA derived from T cells, B-cell-depleted T cells, or PBMCs.

CDR3 length equals 15 residues. CDR1 and CDR2 from the germline V gene are MNHEY and SVGAGI. The V and J ends lost 5 bases and 1 base, in that order; junction bases with no gene match: 3. How the authors handled the data: Reference gene primer amplification in the assay estimated nucleated cell counts. The protocol was immunoSEQ multiplex PCR, while the TCRdb copy is restricted to in-frame clones and leaves out a portion. D and trimming were read from the DNA, whereas the V and J calls and clone size are those reported in that table. The sample gives about 140,000 clones, approximately 80% of which show up once; approximately 16% is in the top ten.

The V gene is TRBV6-5, the J gene TRBJ2-1; 9 nucleotides align to TRBD1. This receptor was obtained from a man aged 50-60 years with acute or convalescent COVID-19. The sequencing sample was made of peripheral blood. As DNA, the CDR3 is TGTGCCAGCAGTACCGGGACAGGGTCCTACAATGAGCAGTTCTTC. Protein product: CASSTGTGSYNEQFF.